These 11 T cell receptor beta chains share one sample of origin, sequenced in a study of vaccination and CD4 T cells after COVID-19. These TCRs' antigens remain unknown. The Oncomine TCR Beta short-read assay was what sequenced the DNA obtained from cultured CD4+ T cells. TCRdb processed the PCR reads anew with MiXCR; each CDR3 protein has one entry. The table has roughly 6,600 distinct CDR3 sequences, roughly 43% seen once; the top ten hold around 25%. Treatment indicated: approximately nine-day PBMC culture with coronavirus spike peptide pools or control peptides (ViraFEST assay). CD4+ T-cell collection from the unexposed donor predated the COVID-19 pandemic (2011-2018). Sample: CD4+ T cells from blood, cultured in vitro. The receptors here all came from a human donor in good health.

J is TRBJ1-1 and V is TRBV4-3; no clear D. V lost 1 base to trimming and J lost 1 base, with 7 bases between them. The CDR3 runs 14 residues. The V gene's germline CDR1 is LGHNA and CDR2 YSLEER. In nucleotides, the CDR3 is TGCGCCAGCAGCCAAGTTGGAACGAACACTGAAGCTTTCTTT. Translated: CASSQVGTNTEAFF.

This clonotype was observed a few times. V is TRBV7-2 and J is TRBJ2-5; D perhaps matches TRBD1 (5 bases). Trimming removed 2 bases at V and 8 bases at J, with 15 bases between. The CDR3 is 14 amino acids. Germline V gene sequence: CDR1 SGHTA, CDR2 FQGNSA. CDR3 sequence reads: CASSLWQERGTQYF. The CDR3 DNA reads TGTGCCAGCAGCTTATGGCAGGAAAGGGGAACCCAGTACTTC.

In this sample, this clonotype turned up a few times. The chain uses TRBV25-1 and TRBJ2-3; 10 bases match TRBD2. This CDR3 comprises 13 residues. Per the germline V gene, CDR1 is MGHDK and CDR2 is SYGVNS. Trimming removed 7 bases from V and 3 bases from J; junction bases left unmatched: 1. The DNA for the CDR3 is TGTGCCAGCACTAGCGGGAGAACAGATACGCAGTATTTT. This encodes CASTSGRTDTQYF. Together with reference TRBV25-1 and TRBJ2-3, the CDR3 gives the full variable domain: EADIYQTPRYLVIGTGKKITLECSQTMGHDKMYWYQQDPGMELHLIHYSYGVNSTEKGDLSSESTVSRIRTEHFPLTLESARPSHTSQYLCASTSGRTDTQYFGPGTRLTVL.

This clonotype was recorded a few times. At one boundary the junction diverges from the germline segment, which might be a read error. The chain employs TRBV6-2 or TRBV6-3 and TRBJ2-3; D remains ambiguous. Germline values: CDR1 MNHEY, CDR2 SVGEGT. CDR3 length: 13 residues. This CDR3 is CASSYASRDTQYF. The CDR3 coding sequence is TGTGCCAGCAGTTACGCCAGCAGAGATACGCAGTATTTT.

CDR3 amino acids: CASSQGAGAVGSGTQYF. The CDR3 DNA is TGTGCCAGCAGCCAAGGGGCGGGGGCAGTCGGGTCGGGGACCCAGTACTTC. This chain connects TRBV7-7 to TRBJ2-5; a weak D match, TRBD2 (7 bases). CDR3 length equals 17 residues. From germline, CDR1 is SSHAT and CDR2 FNYEAQ (reference sequence). V gave up 5 bases and J gave up 7 bases, with 26 bases separating them.

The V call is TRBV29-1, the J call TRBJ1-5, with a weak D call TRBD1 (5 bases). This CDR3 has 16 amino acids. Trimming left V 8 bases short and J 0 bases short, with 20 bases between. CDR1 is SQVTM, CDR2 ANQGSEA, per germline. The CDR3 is CSPTSSCGGSNQPQHF. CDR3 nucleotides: TGCAGCCCAACATCGTCATGTGGGGGTAGCAATCAGCCCCAGCATTTT.

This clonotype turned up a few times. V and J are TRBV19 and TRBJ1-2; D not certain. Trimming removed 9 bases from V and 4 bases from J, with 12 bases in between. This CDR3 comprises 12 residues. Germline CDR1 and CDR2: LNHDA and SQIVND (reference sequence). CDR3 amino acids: CASGLAAYGYTF. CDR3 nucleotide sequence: TGTGCCAGCGGGCTTGCAGCCTATGGCTACACCTTC.

The CDR3: CSASPGTGFGQPQHF. The DNA for the CDR3 is TGCAGTGCTAGTCCCGGGACAGGGTTTGGGCAGCCCCAGCATTTT. The V call is TRBV20-1, the J call TRBJ1-5; 9 bases fit TRBD1. Germline V gene data show CDR1 as DFQATT and CDR2 as SNEGSKA (reference sequence). After removal of 3 bases from V and 7 bases from J, the junction contained 10 bases not matched to a gene. This CDR3 spans 15 amino acids.

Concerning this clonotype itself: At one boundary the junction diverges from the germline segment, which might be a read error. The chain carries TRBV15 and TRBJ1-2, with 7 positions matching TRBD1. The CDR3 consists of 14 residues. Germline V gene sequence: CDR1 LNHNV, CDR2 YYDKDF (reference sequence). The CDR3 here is CAISRRLQGFGYTF. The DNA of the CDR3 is TGTGCCATCAGCCGGCGGTTACAGGGGTTTGGCTACACCTTC.

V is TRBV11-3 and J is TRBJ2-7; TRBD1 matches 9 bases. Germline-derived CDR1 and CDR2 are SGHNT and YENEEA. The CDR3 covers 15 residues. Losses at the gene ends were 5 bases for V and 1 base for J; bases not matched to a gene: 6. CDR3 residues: CASSASGTGSYEQYF. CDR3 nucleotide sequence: TGTGCCAGCAGCGCCTCCGGGACAGGGTCCTACGAGCAGTACTTC.

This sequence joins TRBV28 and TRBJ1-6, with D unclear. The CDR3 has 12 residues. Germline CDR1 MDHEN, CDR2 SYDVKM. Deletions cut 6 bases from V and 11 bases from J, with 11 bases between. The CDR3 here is CASRVGSTPLHF. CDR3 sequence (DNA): TGTGCCAGCAGGGTGGGTAGTACACCCCTCCACTTT.